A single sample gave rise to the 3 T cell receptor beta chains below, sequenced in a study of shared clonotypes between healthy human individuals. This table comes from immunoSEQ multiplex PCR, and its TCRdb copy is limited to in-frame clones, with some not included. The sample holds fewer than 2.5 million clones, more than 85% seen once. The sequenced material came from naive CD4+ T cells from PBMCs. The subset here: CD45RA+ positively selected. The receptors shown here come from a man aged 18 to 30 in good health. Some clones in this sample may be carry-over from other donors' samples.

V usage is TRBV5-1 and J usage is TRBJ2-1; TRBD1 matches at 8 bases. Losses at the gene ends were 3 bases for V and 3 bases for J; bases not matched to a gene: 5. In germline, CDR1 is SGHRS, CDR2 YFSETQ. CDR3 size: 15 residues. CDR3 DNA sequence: TGCGCCAGCAGCTCCGCGGGACAGGACTACAATGAGCAGTTCTTC. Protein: CASSSAGQDYNEQFF.

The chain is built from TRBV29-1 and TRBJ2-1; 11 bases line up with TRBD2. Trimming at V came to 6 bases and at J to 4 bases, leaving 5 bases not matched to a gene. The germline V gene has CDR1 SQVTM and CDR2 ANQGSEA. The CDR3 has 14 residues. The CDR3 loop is CSVRGLADYNEQFF. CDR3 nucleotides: TGCAGCGTGCGGGGACTAGCGGATTACAATGAGCAGTTCTTC.

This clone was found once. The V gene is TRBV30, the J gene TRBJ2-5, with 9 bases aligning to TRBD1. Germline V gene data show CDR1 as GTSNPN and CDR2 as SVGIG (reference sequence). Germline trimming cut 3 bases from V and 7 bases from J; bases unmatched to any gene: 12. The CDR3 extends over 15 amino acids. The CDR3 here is CAWRPRTGVRGTQYF. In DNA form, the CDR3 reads TGTGCCTGGAGGCCCCGGACAGGGGTACGGGGGACCCAGTACTTC. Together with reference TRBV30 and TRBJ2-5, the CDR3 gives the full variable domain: SQTIHQWPATLVQPVGSPLSLECTVEGTSNPNLYWYRQAAGRGLQLLFYSVGIGQISSEVPQNLSASRPQDRQFILSSKKLLLSDSGFYLCAWRPRTGVRGTQYFGPGTRLLVL.